These 20 T cell receptor beta chains share one sample of origin, sequenced in a study of shared clonotypes between healthy human individuals. Some clones are missing from TCRdb's copy, which holds only in-frame ones; the method was immunoSEQ multiplex PCR. The sample has some 900,000 clones, about 80% seen once. Material for sequencing was memory CD4+ T cells sorted from blood. Documented subset: CD45RA-negative fraction. All receptors come from a man aged 18 to 29 in good health.

This sequence joins TRBV11-1 and TRBJ2-3, with a tentative D call TRBD2 (6 bases). CDR1 and CDR2 from the germline V gene are SGHAT and FQDESV (reference sequence). V was clipped by 5 bases and J by 4 bases, with 19 bases between them. The CDR3 runs 16 residues. The CDR3 DNA is TGTGCCAGCAGCCCGTCTAGCGTTCCCTGGGCAGATACGCAGTATTTT. This sequence encodes CASSPSSVPWADTQYF.

The chain is built from TRBV29-1 and TRBJ2-5, with D perhaps matching TRBD1 or TRBD2 (5 bases each). The V gene's germline CDR1 is SQVTM and CDR2 ANQGSEA. The CDR3 is 13 amino acids. Trimming removed 4 bases at V and 3 bases at J, with 12 bases between. Written as DNA, the CDR3 is TGCAGCGTTGTGGGGGTTGGGAAAGAGACCCAGTACTTC. Translated, it gives CSVVGVGKETQYF.

The V call is TRBV6-1, the J call TRBJ2-1; D tentatively fits TRBD1 or TRBD2 (5 bases each). V was clipped by 6 bases and J by 8 bases, with 20 bases between them. The germline V gene has CDR1 MNHNS and CDR2 SASEGT. The CDR3 is 15 residues long. CDR3 residues: CASRGPNPVYDEQFF. CDR3 nucleotides: TGTGCCAGCAGGGGACCCAATCCCGTGTACGATGAGCAGTTCTTC.

The chain combines TRBV10-3 with TRBJ2-1; TRBD1 matches 10 bases. The CDR3 contains 15 residues. V lost 8 bases, J lost 6 bases, and 10 bases stayed unmatched. The germline CDR1 and CDR2 sequences are ENHRY and SYGVKD. CDR3 DNA sequence: TGTGCCATCGGTGTGGGACAGGGGACTTCCAATGAGCAGTTCTTC. This sequence encodes CAIGVGQGTSNEQFF.

This clone was counted a single time. The chain recombines TRBV6-6 with TRBJ2-5; D not certain. CDR1 is MNHNY and CDR2 is SVGAGI in the germline V gene (reference sequence). Trimming stripped 7 bases from V and 7 bases from J, with 10 bases between. This CDR3 is 11 amino acids long. For the CDR3, the DNA is TGTGCCAGCACCACCCAACGGACCCAGTACTTC. This encodes CASTTQRTQYF.

The chain has TRBV11-3 and TRBJ2-1; D gene ambiguous. Germline lookup yields CDR1 SGHNT and CDR2 YENEEA. Between the trimmed V and J ends, which lost 4 bases and 1 base, there was a span of 11 bases. The CDR3 runs 15 residues. The CDR3 DNA follows: TGTGCCAGCAGCTCAGGACGGGCTTCCTACAATGAGCAGTTCTTC. It codes for CASSSGRASYNEQFF.

In the case of this clone: The sample has other DNA sequences that encode this CDR3 too. The rearrangement links TRBV18 to TRBJ2-3; D unresolved. In germline, CDR1 is KGHSH, CDR2 LQKENI. V shed 3 bases and J shed 3 bases, with 7 bases lying between them. The CDR3 runs to 13 residues. The CDR3 nucleotides read TGTGCCAGCTCACCCCTATTAACAGATACGCAGTATTTT. This gives the protein CASSPLLTDTQYF. Filled out from reference TRBV18 and TRBJ2-3, the complete variable domain reads NAGVMQNPRHLVRRRGQEARLRCSPMKGHSHVYWYRQLPEEGLKFMVYLQKENIIDESGMPKERFSAEFPKEGPSILRIQQVVRGDSAAYFCASSPLLTDTQYFGPGTRLTVL.

The V and J genes are TRBV5-1 and TRBJ1-2; 8 bases align to TRBD1. CDR3 length equals 14 residues. Germline values: CDR1 SGHRS, CDR2 YFSETQ. The trim removed 4 bases at V and 6 bases at J, leaving 8 bases unmatched. CDR3 residues: CASSPRTGRDGYTF. The CDR3 coding sequence is TGCGCCAGCAGCCCGCGGACAGGGAGGGATGGCTACACCTTC.

V is TRBV30 and J is TRBJ1-4; D is unresolved. Trimming pared 4 bases from V and 2 bases from J, leaving 2 bases between. Germline values: CDR1 GTSNPN, CDR2 SVGIG (reference sequence). This CDR3 contains 11 residues. CDR3 region: CAWTTNEKLFF. CDR3 coding DNA: TGTGCCTGGACGACTAATGAAAAACTGTTTTTT. The whole variable domain, filled in from reference TRBV30 and TRBJ1-4, reads SQTIHQWPATLVQPVGSPLSLECTVEGTSNPNLYWYRQAAGRGLQLLFYSVGIGQISSEVPQNLSASRPQDRQFILSSKKLLLSDSGFYLCAWTTNEKLFFGSGTQLSVL.

V and J are TRBV4-1 and TRBJ2-5; D is perhaps TRBD1 (7 bases). Germline CDR1 reads MGHRA; CDR2 reads YSYEKL. Trimming took off 0 bases at V and 4 bases at J, with 15 bases between the two ends. The CDR3 is made up of 16 amino acids. CDR3: CASSQDFGRDRETQYF. In DNA form, the CDR3 reads TGCGCCAGCAGCCAAGATTTTGGGCGGGACAGAGAGACCCAGTACTTC.

This clone turned up a few times. J is TRBJ2-1 and V is TRBV5-6; 10 bases are shared with TRBD2. The CDR3 loop spans 15 amino acids. The V gene's germline CDR1 is SGHDT and CDR2 YYEEEE. V gave up 2 bases and J gave up 4 bases; unmatched junction bases: 3. CDR3 DNA: TGTGCCAGCAGCTTCACTAGCGGGACTTACAATGAGCAGTTCTTC. Encoded protein: CASSFTSGTYNEQFF. The full variable domain, its missing parts supplied by reference TRBV5-6 and TRBJ2-1, is DAGVTQSPTHLIKTRGQQVTLRCSPKSGHDTVSWYQQALGQGPQFIFQYYEEEERQRGNFPDRFSGHQFPNYSSELNVNALLLGDSALYLCASSFTSGTYNEQFFGPGTRLTVL.

This clone occurred once. This sequence joins TRBV28 and TRBJ1-4; D unresolved. V was clipped by 6 bases and J by 8 bases, with 16 bases between them. From germline, CDR1 is MDHEN and CDR2 SYDVKM. The CDR3 sequence is 14 residues long. The CDR3 is CASRDSFASEKLFF. The CDR3, as DNA: TGTGCCAGCAGGGACTCTTTTGCCTCCGAAAAACTGTTTTTT.

The CDR3 DNA reads as TGTGCCATCAGTGAGTTCGGGAGCAAAGAGACCCAGTACTTC. Its translation is CAISEFGSKETQYF. This sequence joins TRBV10-3 and TRBJ2-5; the D gene is possibly TRBD2 (6 bases). Germline CDR1 ENHRY, CDR2 SYGVKD. The CDR3 length is 14 residues. Trimming pared 1 base from V and 3 bases from J, leaving 9 bases between.

This rearrangement joins TRBV14 to TRBJ2-5, with 8 bases lining up with TRBD1. The CDR3 runs to 15 residues. Per the germline V gene, CDR1 is SGHDN and CDR2 is FVKESK. V gave up 0 bases and J gave up 4 bases; unmatched junction bases: 4. The CDR3 DNA sequence: TGTGCCAGCAGCCAAGATCAGGGGGCAGGAGAGACCCAGTACTTC. Translation gives CASSQDQGAGETQYF. Drawing the rest from reference TRBV14 and TRBJ2-5, the complete variable domain is EAGVTQFPSHSVIEKGQTVTLRCDPISGHDNLYWYRRVMGKEIKFLLHFVKESKQDESGMPNNRFLAERTGGTYSTLKVQPAELEDSGVYFCASSQDQGAGETQYFGPGTRLLVL.

V usage is TRBV5-1 and J usage is TRBJ2-1; D unresolved. The CDR3 runs to 13 residues. V lost 2 bases and J lost 2, with 5 bases in between. Germline V gene lookup returns CDR1 SGHRS and CDR2 YFSETQ. CDR3 DNA: TGCGCCAGCAGCTTTGCAGCCTACAATGAGCAGTTCTTC. Its protein product is CASSFAAYNEQFF.

Concerning this clone itself: This same CDR3 is encoded by further DNA sequences in the sample. The chain combines TRBV5-4 with TRBJ2-5; 8 nucleotides match TRBD2. J lost 2 bases, V lost 0 bases, and 3 bases had no gene match. The CDR3 covers 15 residues. Per germline, CDR1 SGHNT and CDR2 YYREEE (reference sequence). The chain's CDR3 is CASSLDGRGQETQYF. CDR3 bases: TGTGCCAGCAGCTTGGACGGGAGGGGTCAAGAGACCCAGTACTTC.

CDR3 loop: CASSAPSGGDYEQYF. The CDR3 coding sequence is TGTGCCAGCAGCGCCCCGTCGGGGGGTGACTACGAGCAGTACTTC. The gene calls are TRBV9 and TRBJ2-7; 7 bases fit TRBD2. This CDR3 is built from 15 residues. V was pared by 3 bases and J by 3 bases, with 9 bases of the junction left unmatched. Per germline, CDR1 SGDLS and CDR2 YYNGEE.

The chain uses TRBV7-9 and TRBJ2-7; possible D gene TRBD1, 5 bases. The germline gives CDR1 SEHNR, CDR2 FQNEAQ (reference sequence). Trimming pared 2 bases from V and 0 bases from J, leaving 11 bases between. The CDR3 sequence is 15 residues long. The DNA for the CDR3 is TGTGCCAGCAGCTTATTATCAGGGCCCTCCTACGAGCAGTACTTC. This codes for CASSLLSGPSYEQYF.

Details on this clone: Other DNA sequences of this sample code for an identical CDR3. This sequence joins TRBV27 and TRBJ2-7, with a weak D call TRBD2 (6 bases). Per germline, CDR1 MNHEY and CDR2 SMNVEV (reference sequence). The CDR3 is 13 residues long. With 2 bases removed from V and 2 bases from J, the gap between germline ends came to 7 bases. The CDR3 sequence is CASSLAGPYEQYF. CDR3 DNA: TGTGCCAGCAGTTTAGCGGGGCCCTACGAGCAGTACTTC.

The sample holds many counts of this clone. V usage is TRBV7-2 and J usage is TRBJ1-1, with D maybe TRBD1 (5 bases). V was trimmed by 1 base and J by 8 bases, leaving 14 bases between them. Per germline, CDR1 SGHTA and CDR2 FQGNSA. The CDR3 covers 14 residues. CDR3: CASSLGRESVEAFF. CDR3 in DNA: TGTGCCAGCAGCTTAGGCAGGGAATCGGTAGAAGCTTTCTTT.